The 10 T cell receptor beta chains below come from one sample, sequenced in a study of identical twins. TCRdb ran MiXCR on the 5' RACE reads and lists one entry per CDR3 protein. The sample has some 790,000 distinct CDR3 sequences; over 15% are singletons. These sequences were also reported in another study, on T cells expressing NK-cell markers.

The material sequenced was PBMCs. These receptors all come from a woman between 18 and 29 years old in good health.

The chain joins TRBV5-1 to TRBJ2-1; no definite D call. This CDR3 is built from 13 residues. The germline V and J ends were trimmed by 0 bases and 6 bases, with 7 bases remaining between them. CDR1 SGHRS and CDR2 YFSETQ come from the germline V gene. The CDR3 region has the DNA TGCGCCAGCAGCTTGGGGTACAGCAATGAGCAGTTCTTC. This codes for CASSLGYSNEQFF.

This clonotype was recorded many times. The V gene is TRBV7-2, the J gene TRBJ1-2, with 10 bases fitting TRBD1. Germline V gene data show CDR1 as SGHTA and CDR2 as FQGNSA. V was pared by 2 bases and J by 8 bases, with 5 bases of the junction left unmatched. This CDR3 has 14 amino acids. The CDR3 is CASSLMGQGKGYTF. The CDR3 nucleotides are TGTGCCAGCAGCTTAATGGGACAGGGGAAAGGCTACACCTTC.

The chain combines TRBV6-2 or TRBV6-3 with TRBJ2-1; D possibly corresponds to TRBD2 (5 bases). Germline CDR1 is MNHEY and CDR2 is SVGEGT. The CDR3 is made up of 14 amino acids. Trimming took 6 bases from V and 2 from J, leaving 11 bases between them. Here the CDR3 reads CASRSTSPYNEQFF. The CDR3 coding sequence is TGTGCCAGCAGATCCACTAGTCCCTACAATGAGCAGTTCTTC.

In this sample, this clonotype turned up many times. The chain has TRBV12-3 or TRBV12-4 and TRBJ2-5; D perhaps matches TRBD2 (7 bases). Trimming pared 3 bases from V and 5 bases from J, leaving 13 bases between. This CDR3 contains 14 residues. The CDR3: CASSFRGGAETQYF. The CDR3 DNA reads TGTGCCAGCAGTTTTCGAGGGGGGGCTGAGACCCAGTACTTC.

This clonotype was seen a handful of times. This sequence joins TRBV5-1 and TRBJ2-6; the D is unclear. Per the germline V gene, CDR1 is SGHRS and CDR2 is YFSETQ. Trimming removed 4 bases at V and 0 bases at J, with 11 bases between. The CDR3 is 16 residues long. The CDR3 loop reads CASSKEGNSGANVLTF. For the CDR3, the DNA is TGCGCCAGCAGCAAGGAAGGAAACTCTGGGGCCAACGTCCTGACTTTC.

In DNA, the CDR3 is TGTGCCAGCAGCTCCGGGACGATGTTTTTT. Residues: CASSSGTMFF. The chain couples TRBV7-9 to TRBJ2-2; D might be TRBD1 or TRBD2, each matching 5 bases. This CDR3 has 10 amino acids. Germline V gene data show CDR1 as SEHNR and CDR2 as FQNEAQ (reference sequence). The V end was cut by 4 bases, the J end by 15 bases, with 9 bases between.

This clonotype was observed many times. V is TRBV7-6 and J is TRBJ2-3; a possible D gene is TRBD1 (5 bases). The CDR3 extends over 12 amino acids. V lost 2 bases, J lost 5 bases, and 5 bases lay in between. Germline V gene lookup returns CDR1 SGHVS and CDR2 FNYEAQ. The CDR3 sequence: CASSLQGDTQYF. The CDR3 DNA is TGTGCCAGCAGCTTACAGGGAGATACGCAGTATTTT. Full variable domain (outside the CDR3, taken from reference TRBV7-6 and TRBJ2-3): GAGVSQSPRYKVTKRGQDVALRCDPISGHVSLYWYRQALGQGPEFLTYFNYEAQQDKSGLPNDRFSAERPEGSISTLTIQRTEQRDSAMYRCASSLQGDTQYFGPGTRLTVL.

This chain connects TRBV12-3 or TRBV12-4 to TRBJ1-1; D perhaps matches TRBD1 (5 bases). The CDR3 contains 14 residues. V lost 3 bases and J 4 bases, leaving 12 bases between the germline ends. CDR3 coding DNA: TGTGCCAGCAGTTTCGGGGCTAGTACCACTGAAGCTTTCTTT. Protein: CASSFGASTTEAFF.

There are a few counts of this clonotype. The chain employs TRBV20-1 and TRBJ1-1; D gene uncertain. This CDR3 is 13 amino acids long. Looked up from germline, CDR1 is DFQATT and CDR2 is SNEGSKA (reference sequence). The ends were cut back, 0 bases at V and 7 bases at J, with 12 bases in the middle. CDR3 residues: CSARDESRIEAFF. Here the CDR3 DNA reads TGCAGTGCTAGAGATGAGAGTAGGATTGAAGCTTTCTTT.

In DNA form, the CDR3 reads TGCGCCAGCAGCCCCCTTCTGGTCGAGACCCAGTACTTC. This translates into CASSPLLVETQYF. The chain uses TRBV5-1 and TRBJ2-5; D unresolved. V was clipped by 4 bases and J by 5 bases, with 12 bases between them. Per the germline V gene, CDR1 is SGHRS and CDR2 is YFSETQ. The CDR3 is 13 amino acids.